The TCR beta chain under discussion was sequenced for a study of T cells in Graves' hyperthyroidism and ophthalmopathy. Exclusion of a patient resulted from uncontrolled infection, other autoimmune disease, pregnancy or lactation. Fresh peripheral blood, 7.5 to 10 ml, yielded the PBMCs. RNA transcripts provided the source from which TCR beta CDR3 regions were amplified. Researchers ran a first-round RT-PCR on the TCR CDR3 using the HTBI primer set. A single record per CDR3 protein comes from TCRdb applying MiXCR to the multiplex PCR reads. The sample includes under 350,000 distinct CDR3 sequences, 12% to 15% of them seen just once. Germline V gives CDR1 MNHNS, CDR2 SASEGT. Trimming stripped 2 bases from V and 10 bases from J, with 8 bases between. The CDR3 has 11 residues. Study-wide points: Onset of ophthalmopathy came a median around 6.2 months after the model predicted it.

This clonotype was seen repeatedly, ten times or more. Its antigen is not identified. V usage is TRBV6-1 and J usage is TRBJ1-2, with D possibly TRBD1 on 5 matching bases. The sample consisted of blood. The receptor was derived from a woman aged 40 to 55 with Graves' hyperthyroidism. CDR3 nucleotides: TGTGCCAGCAGTGAAAGCAGGGTCTACACCTTC. It encodes CASSESRVYTF.